Listed below are T cell receptor beta chains from one sample, sequenced in a study of Ad26.COV2.S vaccination and SARS-CoV-2 variants. The data were produced by immunoSEQ multiplex PCR, yet TCRdb's version contains in-frame clones alone and is incomplete. The sample contains 380,000 or so clones, about 83% of which appear only once. The source was peripheral blood, collected in a trial of Ad26.COV2.S vaccine versus placebo. All receptors derive from a person aged 18-60 years who received the Ad26.COV2.S COVID-19 vaccine or a placebo. Each CDR3 is given with its conserved first and last residue. A D gene is named only where the DNA matches it firmly. The size of a clone is reported for some rows only, either as once, few or many, or as a class for expanded clones.

NA | NA | TRBJ1-4 | TRBV19 | TGTGCCAGTAGTGACCCTCGAAAGGAGGAAAAACTGTTTTTT | CASSDPRKEEKLFF
NA | NA | TRBJ2-5 | TRBV12-3/TRBV12-4 | TGTGCCAGCAGGCCACAGGAAGAGACCCAGTACTTC | CASRPQEETQYF
NA | TRBD1 | TRBJ1-2 | TRBV5-1 | TGCGCCAGCAGCATGCAAGGGACAGGAGAAATCTATGGCTACACCTTC | CASSMQGTGEIYGYTF
NA | TRBD2 | TRBJ2-7 | TRBV27 | TGTGCCAGCAGTCCCCGACTAGCGGGACACTACGAGCAGTACTTC | CASSPRLAGHYEQYF
NA | TRBD2 | TRBJ2-1 | TRBV4-1 | TGCGCCAGCAGCCAAGAAGAACTAGCGGGTAGGGAGCAGTTCTTC | CASSQEELAGREQFF
NA | NA | TRBJ2-3 | TRBV28 | TGTGCCAGCAGTTCCCCGGTACGGGTTAGCACAGATACGCAGTATTTT | CASSSPVRVSTDTQYF
NA | NA | TRBJ2-1 | TRBV27 | TGTGCCAGCAGCCCCGACGGGGATGAGCAGTTCTTC | CASSPDGDEQFF
NA | TRBD2 | TRBJ2-7 | TRBV7-2 | TGTGCCAGCAGCTTAGTAGGGCTAGCGGGGGCCCAGGGAGAGCAGTACTTC | CASSLVGLAGAQGEQYF
NA | NA | TRBJ1-1 | TRBV7-3 | TGTGCCAGCAGCTTAGTCCTGGGGATGAAGACTGAAGCTTTCTTT | CASSLVLGMKTEAFF
NA | NA | TRBJ1-1 | TRBV5-4 | TGTGCCAGCAGCACCACAGGGACCGCCCGGGCTGAAGCTTTCTTT | CASSTTGTARAEAFF
few | TRBD1 | TRBJ1-1 | TRBV18 | TGTGCCAGCTCACGTCGGACAGGGGGCGCGACAAGCAGGAACACTGAAGCTTTCTTT | CASSRRTGGATSRNTEAFF
NA | NA | TRBJ1-4 | TRBV4-1 | TGCGCCAGCAGCCGTCGGACAGAGACCACAACTAATGAAAAACTGTTTTTT | CASSRRTETTTNEKLFF
NA | NA | TRBJ1-1 | TRBV29-1 | TGCAGCGTTGAGATTACACTGAACACTGAAGCTTTCTTT | CSVEITLNTEAFF
NA | TRBD2 | TRBJ2-1 | TRBV7-9 | TGTGCCAGCAGACAACCGCTGCGGAGCGGGAGTGGTAGTGAGCAGTTCTTC | CASRQPLRSGSGSEQFF
NA | NA | TRBJ2-7 | TRBV11-3 | TGTGCCAGCAGCTTAGATACGGCCGAGCAGTACTTC | CASSLDTAEQYF
NA | TRBD1 | TRBJ2-5 | TRBV5-8 | TGTGCCAGCAGCTTGGTAGGGGGCTTGTCCGCGTACTTC | CASSLVGGLSAYF
NA | NA | TRBJ1-5 | TRBV9 | TGTGCCAGCAGCGTAGACGAAGGAAATCAGCCCCAGCATTTT | CASSVDEGNQPQHF
NA | NA | TRBJ2-3 | TRBV19 | TGTGCCAGTAGTCTATCAGCGAGAGATACGCAGTATTTT | CASSLSARDTQYF
NA | NA | TRBJ2-1 | TRBV7-6 | TGTGCCAGCAGACCCAGCGGGCTAGGCAGCAATGAGCAGTTCTTC | CASRPSGLGSNEQFF
NA | TRBD1 | TRBJ1-2 | TRBV2 | TGTGCCAGCGAACAGGGGGCTGTTGAGGGCTACACCTTC | CASEQGAVEGYTF
NA | NA | TRBJ1-2 | TRBV24-1 | TGTGCCACCGAGGCTAACTATGGCTACACCTTC | CATEANYGYTF
NA | NA | TRBJ2-5 | TRBV6-5 | TGTGCCAGCAGTTACCCAGGCTCGGAGACCCAGTACTTC | CASSYPGSETQYF